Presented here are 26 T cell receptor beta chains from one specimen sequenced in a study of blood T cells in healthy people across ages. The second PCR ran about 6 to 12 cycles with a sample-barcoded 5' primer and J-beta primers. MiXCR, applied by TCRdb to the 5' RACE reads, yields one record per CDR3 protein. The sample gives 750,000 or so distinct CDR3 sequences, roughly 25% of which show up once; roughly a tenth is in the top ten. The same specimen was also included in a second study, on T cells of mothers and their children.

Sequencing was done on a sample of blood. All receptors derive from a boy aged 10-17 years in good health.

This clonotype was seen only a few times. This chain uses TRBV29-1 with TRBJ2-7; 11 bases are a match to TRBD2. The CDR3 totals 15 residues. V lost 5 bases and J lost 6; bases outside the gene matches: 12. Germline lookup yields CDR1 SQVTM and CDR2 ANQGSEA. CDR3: CSVRLAGGQYGEQYF. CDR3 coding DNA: TGCAGCGTTAGGCTAGCGGGGGGCCAGTACGGCGAGCAGTACTTC.

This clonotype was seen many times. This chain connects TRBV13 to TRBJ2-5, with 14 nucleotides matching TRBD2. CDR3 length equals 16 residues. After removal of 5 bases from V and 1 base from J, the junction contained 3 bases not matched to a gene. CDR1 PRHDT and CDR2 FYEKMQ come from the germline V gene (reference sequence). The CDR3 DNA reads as TGTGCCAGCAGCGTCGGGACTAGCGGGAGCCAAGAGACCCAGTACTTC. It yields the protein CASSVGTSGSQETQYF.

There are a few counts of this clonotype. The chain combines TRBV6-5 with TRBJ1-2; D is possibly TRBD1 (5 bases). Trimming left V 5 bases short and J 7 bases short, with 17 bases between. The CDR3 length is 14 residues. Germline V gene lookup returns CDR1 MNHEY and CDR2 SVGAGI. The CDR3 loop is CASSPPGGRGGYTF. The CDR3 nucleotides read TGTGCCAGCAGTCCGCCGGGGGGACGTGGTGGCTACACCTTC.

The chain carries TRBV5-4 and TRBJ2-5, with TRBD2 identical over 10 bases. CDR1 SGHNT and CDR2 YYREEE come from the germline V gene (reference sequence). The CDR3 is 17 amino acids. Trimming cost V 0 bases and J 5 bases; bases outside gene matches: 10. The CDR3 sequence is CASSLGNLAGAGETQYF. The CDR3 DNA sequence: TGTGCCAGCAGCTTGGGGAACCTAGCGGGAGCTGGGGAGACCCAGTACTTC. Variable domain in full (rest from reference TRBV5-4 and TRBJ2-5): ETGVTQSPTHLIKTRGQQVTLRCSSQSGHNTVSWYQQALGQGPQFIFQYYREEENGRGNFPPRFSGLQFPNYSSELNVNALELDDSALYLCASSLGNLAGAGETQYFGPGTRLLVL.

CDR3 sequence: CASTETGGVVEKLFF. The DNA of the CDR3 is TGTGCCAGCACCGAAACAGGGGGCGTTGTAGAAAAACTGTTTTTT. The chain couples TRBV28 to TRBJ1-4, with 9 bases lining up with TRBD1. Trimming cost V 7 bases and J 8 bases; bases outside gene matches: 11. This CDR3 contains 15 residues. Germline lookup yields CDR1 MDHEN and CDR2 SYDVKM. Full variable domain (remainder filled in from reference TRBV28 and TRBJ1-4): DVKVTQSSRYLVKRTGEKVFLECVQDMDHENMFWYRQDPGLGLRLIYFSYDVKMKEKGDIPEGYSVSREKKERFSLILESASTNQTSMYLCASTETGGVVEKLFFGSGTQLSVL.

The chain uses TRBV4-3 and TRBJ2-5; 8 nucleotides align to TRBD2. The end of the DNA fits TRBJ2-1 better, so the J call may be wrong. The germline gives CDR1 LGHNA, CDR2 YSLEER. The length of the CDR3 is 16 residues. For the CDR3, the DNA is TGCGCCAGCAGCCAAGTCTTGAGCGGGGGTATCTATGAGCAGTTCTTC. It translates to CASSQVLSGGIYEQFF.

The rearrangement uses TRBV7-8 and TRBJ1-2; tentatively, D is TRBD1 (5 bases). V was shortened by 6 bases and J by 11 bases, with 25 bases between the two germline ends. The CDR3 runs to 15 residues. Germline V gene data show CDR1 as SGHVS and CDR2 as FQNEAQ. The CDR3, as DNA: TGTGCCAGCAGTCCTCAGGGCAGGGCCCTGATGGAGTACACCTTC. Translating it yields CASSPQGRALMEYTF.

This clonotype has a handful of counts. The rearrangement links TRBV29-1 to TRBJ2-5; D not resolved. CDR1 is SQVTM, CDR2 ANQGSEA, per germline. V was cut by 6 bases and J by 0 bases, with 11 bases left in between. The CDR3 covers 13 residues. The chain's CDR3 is CSVASLYQETQYF. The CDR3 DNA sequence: TGCAGCGTCGCGTCCCTGTACCAAGAGACCCAGTACTTC.

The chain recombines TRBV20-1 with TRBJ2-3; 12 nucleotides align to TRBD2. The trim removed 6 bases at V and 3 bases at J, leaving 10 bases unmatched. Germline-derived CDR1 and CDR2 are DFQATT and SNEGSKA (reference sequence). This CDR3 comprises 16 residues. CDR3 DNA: TGCAGTGCCCAACGGCCTAGCGGGGGGGGGACAGATACGCAGTATTTT. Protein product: CSAQRPSGGGTDTQYF.

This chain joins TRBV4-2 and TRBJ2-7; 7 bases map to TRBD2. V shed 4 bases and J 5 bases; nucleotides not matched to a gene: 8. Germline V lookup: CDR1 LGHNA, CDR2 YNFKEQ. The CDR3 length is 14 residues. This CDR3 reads CASSPGVGGHEQYF. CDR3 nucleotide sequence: TGTGCCAGCAGCCCTGGGGTGGGAGGGCACGAGCAGTACTTC.

CDR3 nucleotides: TGTGCCAGCAGCGCCCTTGGTAGCGGCCAAGGGCTCCAAGAGACCCAGTACTTC. Protein sequence: CASSALGSGQGLQETQYF. This chain links TRBV3-1 with TRBJ2-5; a weak D match, TRBD2 (6 bases). The CDR3 runs 18 residues. Trimming shortened V by 5 bases and J by 1 base, and 23 bases separated the two germline ends. The germline V gene encodes CDR1 LGHDT and CDR2 YNNKEL (reference sequence).

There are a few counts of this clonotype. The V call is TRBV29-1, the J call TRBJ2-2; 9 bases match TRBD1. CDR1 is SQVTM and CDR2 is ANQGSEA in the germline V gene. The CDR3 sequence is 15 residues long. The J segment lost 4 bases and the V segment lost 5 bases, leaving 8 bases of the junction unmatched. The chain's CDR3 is CSVTGGGTPTGELFF. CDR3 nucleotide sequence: TGCAGCGTTACAGGGGGCGGGACACCCACCGGGGAGCTGTTTTTT.

The DNA for the CDR3 is TGCAGTGCTAGAGCTCCCGACTCCTACGAGCAGTACTTC. Translating gives CSARAPDSYEQYF. J is TRBJ2-7 and V is TRBV20-1; D is ambiguous. The CDR3 runs 13 residues. The germline gives CDR1 DFQATT, CDR2 SNEGSKA (reference sequence). Trimming left V 1 base short and J 0 bases short, with 7 bases between.

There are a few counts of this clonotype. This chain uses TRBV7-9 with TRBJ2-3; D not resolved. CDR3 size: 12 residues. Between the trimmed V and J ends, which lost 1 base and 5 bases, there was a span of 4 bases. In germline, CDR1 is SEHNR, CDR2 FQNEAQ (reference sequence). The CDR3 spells CASSLGIDTQYF. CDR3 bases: TGTGCCAGCAGCTTAGGGATAGATACGCAGTATTTT.

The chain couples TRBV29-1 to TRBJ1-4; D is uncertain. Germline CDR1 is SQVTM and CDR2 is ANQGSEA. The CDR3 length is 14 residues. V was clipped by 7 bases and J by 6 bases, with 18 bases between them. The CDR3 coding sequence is TGCAGCGCCCGAGTTTACCCGGCAGATGAAAAACTGTTTTTT. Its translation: CSARVYPADEKLFF.

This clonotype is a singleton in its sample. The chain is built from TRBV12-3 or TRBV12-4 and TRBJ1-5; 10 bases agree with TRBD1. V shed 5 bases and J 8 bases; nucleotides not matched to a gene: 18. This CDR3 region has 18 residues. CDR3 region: CASSTGTGDARQIEPQHF. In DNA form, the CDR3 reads TGTGCCAGCAGTACCGGGACAGGGGACGCCCGGCAAATAGAGCCCCAGCATTTT.

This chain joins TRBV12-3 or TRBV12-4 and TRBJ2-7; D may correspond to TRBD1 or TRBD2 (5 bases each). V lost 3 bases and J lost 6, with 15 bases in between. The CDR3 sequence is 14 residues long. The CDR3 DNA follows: TGTGCCAGCAGTTTCCTCCCGGGACGATCCGAGCAGTACTTC. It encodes CASSFLPGRSEQYF.

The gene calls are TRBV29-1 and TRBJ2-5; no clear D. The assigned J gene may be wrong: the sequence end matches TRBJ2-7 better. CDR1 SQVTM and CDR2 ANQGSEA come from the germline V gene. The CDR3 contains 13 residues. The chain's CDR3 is CSVRTVSSYEQYF. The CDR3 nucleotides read TGCAGCGTTCGGACCGTTAGCTCCTACGAGCAGTACTTC.

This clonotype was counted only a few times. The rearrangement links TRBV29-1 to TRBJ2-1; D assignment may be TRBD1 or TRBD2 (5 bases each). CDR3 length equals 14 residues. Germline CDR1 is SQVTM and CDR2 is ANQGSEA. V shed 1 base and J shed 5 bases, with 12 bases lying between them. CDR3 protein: CSVEAPGRDNEQFF. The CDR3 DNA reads TGCAGCGTTGAAGCCCCGGGACGGGACAATGAGCAGTTCTTC.

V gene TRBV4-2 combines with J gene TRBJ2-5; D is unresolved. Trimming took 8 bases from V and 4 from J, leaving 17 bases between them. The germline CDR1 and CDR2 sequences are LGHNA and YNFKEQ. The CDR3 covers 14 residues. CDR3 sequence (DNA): TGTGCCAGCGGGCTTATAGGTATCGCAGAGACCCAGTACTTC. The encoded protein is CASGLIGIAETQYF.

The CDR3 loop reads CASGQQGTFTNEKLFF. The DNA for the CDR3 is TGTGCCAGCGGACAACAGGGGACTTTCACTAATGAAAAACTGTTTTTT. This chain joins TRBV7-2 and TRBJ1-4; 7 bases are a match to TRBD1. Germline trimming cut 8 bases from V and 2 bases from J; bases unmatched to any gene: 11. Germline V gene lookup returns CDR1 SGHTA and CDR2 FQGNSA. The CDR3 runs to 16 residues.

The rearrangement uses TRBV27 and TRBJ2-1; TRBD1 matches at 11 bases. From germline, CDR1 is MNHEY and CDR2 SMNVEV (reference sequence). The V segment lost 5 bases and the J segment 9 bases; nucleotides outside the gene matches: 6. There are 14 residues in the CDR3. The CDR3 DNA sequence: TGTGCCAGCAGTCCCCCGGACAGGGGGCGTGAGCAGTTCTTC. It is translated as CASSPPDRGREQFF.

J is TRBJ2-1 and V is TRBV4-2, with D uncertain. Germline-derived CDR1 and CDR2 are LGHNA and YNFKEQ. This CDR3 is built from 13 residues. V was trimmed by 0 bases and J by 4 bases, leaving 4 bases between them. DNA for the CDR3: TGTGCCAGCAGCCAAGACATTTACAATGAGCAGTTCTTC. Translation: CASSQDIYNEQFF.

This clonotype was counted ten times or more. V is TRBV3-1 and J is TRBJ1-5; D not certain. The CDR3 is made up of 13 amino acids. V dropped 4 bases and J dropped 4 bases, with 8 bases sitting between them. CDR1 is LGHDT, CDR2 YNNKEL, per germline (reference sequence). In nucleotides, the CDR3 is TGTGCCAGCAGCCTATCTGTGAATCAGCCCCAGCATTTT. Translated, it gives CASSLSVNQPQHF.

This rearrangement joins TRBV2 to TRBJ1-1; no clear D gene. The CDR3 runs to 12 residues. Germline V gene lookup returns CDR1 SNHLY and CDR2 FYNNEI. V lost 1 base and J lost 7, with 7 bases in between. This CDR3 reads CASSEGRYEAFF. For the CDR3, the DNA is TGTGCCAGCAGTGAAGGACGGTATGAAGCTTTCTTT.

The DNA of the CDR3 is TGTGCCAGCAGCCCTAGGATGGGGCTCTACGAGCAGTACTTC. Its protein is CASSPRMGLYEQYF. The V gene is TRBV7-9, the J gene TRBJ2-7, with a tentative D call TRBD1 (5 bases). Trimming took 5 bases from V and 3 from J, leaving 14 bases between them. The germline V gene has CDR1 SEHNR and CDR2 FQNEAQ (reference sequence). CDR3 size: 14 residues.